This T cell receptor beta chain derives from a study of cytomegalovirus exposure and HLA in healthy donors. The PCR had 60 Vbeta and 13 Jbeta primers. Profiled with immunoSEQ multiplex PCR; TCRdb holds only in-frame clones, not every one. This repertoire shows around 130,000 clones, about 81% found once; its top ten account for about 1.8%. This clone was counted a few times. The identical CDR3 is also encoded by other nucleotide sequences in the sample. Looked up from germline, CDR1 is MDHEN and CDR2 is SYDVKM. This CDR3 is built from 11 residues. Trimming pared 6 bases from V and 4 bases from J, leaving 7 bases between.

Sequences were obtained from PBMCs. This sequence was found in a man aged 40-49 years in good health and CMV-seronegative. V is TRBV28 and J is TRBJ2-7, with D unclear. The CDR3 spells CASSSSYEQYF. CDR3 DNA: TGTGCCAGCAGCTCGAGTTACGAGCAGTACTTC.